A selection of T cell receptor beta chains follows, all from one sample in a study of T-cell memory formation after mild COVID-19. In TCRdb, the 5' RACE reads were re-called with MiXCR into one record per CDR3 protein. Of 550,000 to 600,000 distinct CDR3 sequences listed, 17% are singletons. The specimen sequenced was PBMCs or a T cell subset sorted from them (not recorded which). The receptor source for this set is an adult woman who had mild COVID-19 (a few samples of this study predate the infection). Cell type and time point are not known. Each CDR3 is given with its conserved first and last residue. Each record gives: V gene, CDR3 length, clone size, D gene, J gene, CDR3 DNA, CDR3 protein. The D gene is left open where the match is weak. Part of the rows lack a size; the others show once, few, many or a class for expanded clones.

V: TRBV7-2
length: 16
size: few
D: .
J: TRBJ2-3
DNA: TGTGCCAGCAGCTTAGTATGGGGCCGGGGAACAGATACGCAGTATTTT
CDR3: CASSLVWGRGTDTQYF

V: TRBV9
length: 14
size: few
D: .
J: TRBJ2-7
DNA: TGTGCCAGCAGCTTAACCGGGACTGAATACGAGCAGTACTTC
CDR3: CASSLTGTEYEQYF

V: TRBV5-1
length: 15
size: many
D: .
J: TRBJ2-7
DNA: TGCGCCAGCAGCACCGACCGGGGCCTGATCTACGAGCAGTACTTC
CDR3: CASSTDRGLIYEQYF

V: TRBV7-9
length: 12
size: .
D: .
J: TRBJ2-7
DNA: TGTGCCAGCAGTCGACCCCCGGACGAGCAGTACTTC
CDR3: CASSRPPDEQYF

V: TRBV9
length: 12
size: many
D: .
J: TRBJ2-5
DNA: TGTGCCAGCAGCGCCACAGGAGAGACCCAGTACTTC
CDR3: CASSATGETQYF

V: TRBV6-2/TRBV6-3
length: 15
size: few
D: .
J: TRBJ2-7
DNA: TGTGCCAGCAGTTCCGGACAGTCCCTCTCCTACGAGCAGTACTTC
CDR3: CASSSGQSLSYEQYF

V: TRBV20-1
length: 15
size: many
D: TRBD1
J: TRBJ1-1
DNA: TGCAGTGCTGGGACAGGGGGCGGTTTCGGTACTGAAGCTTTCTTT
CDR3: CSAGTGGGFGTEAFF

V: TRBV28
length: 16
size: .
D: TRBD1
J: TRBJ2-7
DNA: TGTGCCAGCAGTCCTCCCCGGGACAGGGGAATCTACGAGCAGTACTTC
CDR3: CASSPPRDRGIYEQYF

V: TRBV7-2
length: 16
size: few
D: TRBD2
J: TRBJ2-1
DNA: TGTGCCAGCAGGGGCTCTAGCGGGGGGTTTTGGAATGAGCAGTTCTTC
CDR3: CASRGSSGGFWNEQFF

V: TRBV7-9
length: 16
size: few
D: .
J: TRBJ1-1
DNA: TGTGCCAGCAGCTTATATCCGGCAGGGGTTAACACTGAAGCTTTCTTT
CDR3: CASSLYPAGVNTEAFF